Listed below are T cell receptor beta chains from one sample, sequenced in a study of graft-versus-host responses after intestinal transplantation. The assay was immunoSEQ multiplex PCR, and TCRdb's table has in-frame clones only and misses some. The sample shows about 96,000 clones, roughly 92% of them seen only once. Their cognate antigens are unknown. The sample was unstimulated CD4+ T cells sorted from spleen or lymph node cells, taken before intestinal transplant. These receptors originate from a human donor who received an intestinal transplant. Both conserved end residues are part of each CDR3. The order of the fields is V gene, CDR3 length, clone size, J gene, D gene, CDR3 protein, CDR3 DNA. D genes are given only for firm matches. Clone size is stated in some rows and not others, as once, few, many or a class when expanded.

TRBV4-2	15	NA	TRBJ2-1	NA	CASSQGRASYNEQFF	TGTGCCAGCAGCCAAGGGAGGGCGTCCTACAATGAGCAGTTCTTC
TRBV27	13	NA	TRBJ1-2	NA	CASSLGKWAGYTF	TGTGCCAGCAGTTTGGGGAAGTGGGCCGGCTACACCTTC
TRBV7-2	17	NA	TRBJ1-5	NA	CASSLNPTGNSNQPQHF	TGTGCCAGCAGCTTAAATCCTACAGGGAATAGCAATCAGCCCCAGCATTTT
TRBV7-6	14	NA	TRBJ2-7	TRBD1	CASSLGDRVYEQYF	TGTGCCAGCAGCTTGGGGGACAGGGTTTACGAGCAGTACTTC
TRBV6-1	13	NA	TRBJ1-1	NA	CASNTGIRTEAFF	TGTGCCAGTAACACAGGGATACGGACTGAAGCTTTCTTT
TRBV25-1	15	NA	TRBJ1-2	NA	CASSEFSGIGYGYTF	TGTGCCAGCAGTGAATTTTCAGGGATAGGCTATGGCTACACCTTC
TRBV27	13	NA	TRBJ2-7	TRBD1	CASMGQLSYEQYF	TGTGCCAGTATGGGACAGCTATCCTACGAGCAGTACTTC
TRBV30	13	NA	TRBJ2-7	TRBD2	CAWSRGELYEQYF	TGTGCCTGGAGTCGGGGGGAGCTGTACGAGCAGTACTTC
TRBV27	17	NA	TRBJ2-7	TRBD2	CASSPPSLAGGLDEQYF	TGTGCCAGCAGTCCCCCCTCCTTAGCGGGAGGGCTCGACGAGCAGTACTTC
TRBV29-1	15	NA	TRBJ2-6	NA	CSVKTGSSGANVLTF	TGCAGCGTTAAGACAGGCAGCTCTGGGGCCAACGTCCTGACTTTC
TRBV5-1	16	NA	TRBJ1-1	NA	CASSYSGLGMNTEAFF	TGCGCCAGCAGCTATTCCGGGTTGGGGATGAACACTGAAGCTTTCTTT
TRBV28	13	NA	TRBJ1-3	NA	CASSGNWRNTIYF	TGTGCCAGCAGTGGTAATTGGAGAAACACCATATATTTT
TRBV7-2	17	NA	TRBJ1-2	NA	CASSLALLGGGDYGYTF	TGTGCCAGCAGCTTAGCCCTCCTAGGAGGGGGGGACTATGGCTACACCTTC
TRBV7-9	17	once	TRBJ2-3	TRBD2	CASRGLAGGPSTDTQYF	TGTGCCAGTAGGGGACTAGCGGGAGGGCCTAGCACAGATACGCAGTATTTT
TRBV10-2	12	few	TRBJ2-1	NA	CASTLGRNEQFF	TGCGCCAGCACCCTTGGCCGGAATGAGCAGTTCTTC
TRBV6-5	14	NA	TRBJ1-5	TRBD1	CASRKDRGNQPQHF	TGTGCCAGCAGAAAGGACAGGGGCAATCAGCCCCAGCATTTT
TRBV27	15	NA	TRBJ2-7	NA	CASSLSYGLTYEQYF	TGTGCCAGCAGTTTATCATATGGACTCACCTACGAGCAGTACTTC
TRBV19	16	NA	TRBJ2-6	NA	CASSITRGTGANVLTF	TGTGCCAGTAGTATAACGCGGGGCACCGGGGCCAACGTCCTGACTTTC
TRBV5-4	17	NA	TRBJ2-1	NA	CASSPWGRRGSYNEQFF	TGTGCCAGCAGCCCCTGGGGGCGGAGGGGGTCCTACAATGAGCAGTTCTTC
TRBV28	16	NA	TRBJ2-1	NA	CASRYGEGVSGNEQFF	TGTGCCAGCAGGTATGGTGAGGGAGTATCGGGCAATGAGCAGTTCTTC
TRBV7-3	16	few	TRBJ2-1	TRBD1	CASSTRQGAPLNEQFF	TGTGCCAGCAGCACCCGACAGGGGGCGCCCCTGAATGAGCAGTTCTTC
TRBV19	13	NA	TRBJ1-1	TRBD1	CASSRTGNTEAFF	TGTGCCAGTAGTAGGACAGGGAACACTGAAGCTTTCTTT
TRBV28	14	NA	TRBJ1-2	NA	CASSSRQAYYGYTF	TGTGCCAGCAGTTCCCGACAGGCGTACTATGGCTACACCTTC
TRBV5-4	14	once	TRBJ2-2	NA	CASSRQGGTGELFF	TGTGCCAGCAGCCGACAGGGAGGCACCGGGGAGCTGTTTTTT
TRBV28	15	NA	TRBJ1-2	NA	CASRKPQGSSYGYTF	TGTGCCAGCAGGAAGCCACAGGGTTCGAGCTATGGCTACACCTTC
TRBV6-5	14	NA	TRBJ1-2	NA	CASSYSRAREGYTF	TGTGCCAGCAGTTACTCGAGAGCCAGGGAGGGCTACACCTTC
TRBV20-1	11	NA	TRBJ1-1	NA	CSARDAPNAFF	TGCAGTGCTAGAGATGCCCCGAACGCTTTCTTT
TRBV28	16	NA	TRBJ1-1	TRBD1	CASSPTGTGLDTEAFF	TGTGCCAGCAGCCCCACAGGGACAGGGCTGGATACTGAAGCTTTCTTT
TRBV4-1	19	NA	TRBJ2-6	TRBD1	CASSQGSDRGFSGANVLTF	TGCGCCAGCAGCCAAGGGTCGGACAGGGGGTTTTCTGGGGCCAACGTCCTGACTTTC
TRBV19	15	NA	TRBJ1-2	NA	CASSQNTRGLTGYTF	TGTGCCAGTAGTCAAAATACTCGGGGTTTGACTGGCTACACCTTC
TRBV28	19	NA	TRBJ2-2	TRBD2	CASSLPPLSSGGNTGELFF	TGTGCCAGCAGTTTGCCCCCTTTATCTAGCGGTGGAAACACCGGGGAGCTGTTTTTT
TRBV29-1	11	NA	TRBJ2-7	TRBD2	CSVWGGYEQYF	TGCAGCGTTTGGGGGGGCTACGAGCAGTACTTC
TRBV5-1	17	NA	TRBJ2-3	TRBD2	CASSLVGAGTRTDTQYF	TGCGCCAGCAGCTTGGTGGGAGCGGGGACTCGCACAGATACGCAGTATTTT
TRBV5-1	13	NA	TRBJ1-4	NA	CASSLGGVEKLFF	TGCGCCAGCAGCTTGGGCGGAGTCGAAAAACTGTTTTTT
TRBV2	13	NA	TRBJ1-5	NA	CASSVDMNQPQHF	TGTGCCAGCAGTGTTGACATGAATCAGCCCCAGCATTTT
TRBV19	16	NA	TRBJ2-2	TRBD2	CASSITSGRVYGELFF	TGTGCCAGTAGTATTACTAGCGGGAGGGTTTACGGGGAGCTGTTTTTT
TRBV27	13	NA	TRBJ2-2	NA	CASSLGYTGELFF	TGTGCCAGCAGCTTAGGGTACACCGGGGAGCTGTTTTTT
TRBV19	15	NA	TRBJ2-1	TRBD2	CASSIAGGGYNEQFF	TGTGCCAGTAGTATAGCGGGAGGGGGGTACAATGAGCAGTTCTTC
TRBV6-5	13	NA	TRBJ1-6	TRBD1	CASNRQGDSPLHF	TGTGCCAGCAATAGACAGGGGGATTCACCCCTCCACTTT
TRBV4-1	16	NA	TRBJ2-5	NA	CASSQLRGGDGETQYF	TGCGCCAGCAGCCAACTAAGGGGTGGAGATGGAGAGACCCAGTACTTC
TRBV28	13	NA	TRBJ1-1	NA	CASTDLQRTEAFF	TGTGCCAGCACAGACCTTCAACGGACTGAAGCTTTCTTT
TRBV5-1	13	NA	TRBJ1-1	NA	CASSPPGVTEAFF	TGCGCCAGCAGCCCCCCCGGCGTAACTGAAGCTTTCTTT
TRBV18	14	NA	TRBJ1-3	NA	CASSPTRQGNTIYF	TGTGCCAGCTCCCCCACCCGGCAGGGAAACACCATATATTTT
TRBV29-1	13	NA	TRBJ2-1	NA	CSVDGGPPNEQFF	TGCAGCGTTGACGGGGGCCCACCCAATGAGCAGTTCTTC
TRBV11-3	14	NA	TRBJ2-3	TRBD2	CASSLGTRTDTQYF	TGTGCCAGCAGCTTAGGGACTAGAACAGATACGCAGTATTTT
TRBV5-3	14	NA	TRBJ2-1	TRBD2	CAREAGVRGNEQFF	TGTGCCAGGGAAGCGGGAGTCAGGGGTAATGAGCAGTTCTTC
TRBV9	14	NA	TRBJ2-7	TRBD2	CASSAASGDYEQYF	TGTGCCAGCAGCGCAGCTAGCGGGGATTACGAGCAGTACTTC
TRBV9	15	NA	TRBJ2-3	TRBD1	CASSPGQGITDTQYF	TGTGCCAGCAGCCCAGGACAGGGGATTACAGATACGCAGTATTTT
TRBV10-1	13	once	TRBJ2-5	TRBD1	CASSPDRGETQYF	TGCGCCAGCAGTCCCGACAGGGGAGAGACCCAGTACTTC
TRBV5-1	17	NA	TRBJ2-3	TRBD2	CASRRPSGRAGADTQYF	TGCGCCAGCAGGCGACCTAGCGGGAGGGCCGGGGCAGATACGCAGTATTTT
TRBV6-5	16	NA	TRBJ2-1	NA	CASSYGFGSSYNEQFF	TGTGCCAGCAGTTACGGCTTTGGAAGCTCCTACAATGAGCAGTTCTTC
TRBV6-1	18	few	TRBJ2-1	NA	CASSDGRRGLPSYNEQFF	TGTGCCAGCAGTGACGGACGGAGGGGACTTCCCTCCTACAATGAGCAGTTCTTC
TRBV6-5	11	NA	TRBJ1-1	NA	CATSGGTEAFF	TGTGCCACATCCGGAGGCACTGAAGCTTTCTTT
TRBV27	17	NA	TRBJ2-1	TRBD1	CASRLHRVDRGPNEQFF	TGTGCCAGCAGACTTCATCGTGTAGACAGGGGGCCCAATGAGCAGTTCTTC
TRBV2	16	NA	TRBJ2-7	TRBD2	CASSEALRLAEYEQYF	TGTGCCAGCAGTGAAGCGCTTAGGCTAGCGGAATACGAGCAGTACTTC
TRBV2	16	NA	TRBJ1-1	TRBD1	CASRRELGQTNTEAFF	TGTGCCAGCAGGAGAGAGCTGGGACAGACCAACACTGAAGCTTTCTTT